The entry below describes one T cell receptor (beta chain). As processed by the authors: Estimation of nucleated cell counts was performed using reference gene primer amplification. The repertoire was sequenced with immunoSEQ multiplex PCR; TCRdb's copy has only in-frame clones and lacks some. V, J and clone size derive from that table, while D and trimming were established from the DNA sequence. The top ten clones hold roughly 8.1% of a sample with just over 65,000 clones, 75% to 90% of them seen once. The sample originates from a study of blood T cell repertoires in COVID-19. Study at large: Nucleic acid was either cDNA or gDNA, and it came from T cells, B-cell-depleted T cells, or PBMCs.

In germline, CDR1 is LNHDA, CDR2 SQIVND (reference sequence). The CDR3 runs 14 residues. The germline V and J ends were trimmed by 5 bases and 0 bases, with 8 bases remaining between them. Sequenced: peripheral blood. The chain has TRBV19 and TRBJ2-1; no definite D call. The receptor's source is a man aged 25 to 40 with acute or convalescent COVID-19. CDR3 DNA: TGTGCCAGTAGTTTGAGCACCTCCTACAATGAGCAGTTCTTC. Translated, it gives CASSLSTSYNEQFF.